Listed below are T cell receptor beta chains from one sample, sequenced in a study of T-cell memory formation after mild COVID-19. In TCRdb, the 5' RACE reads were re-called with MiXCR into one record per CDR3 protein. The repertoire holds roughly 300,000 distinct CDR3 sequences, about an eighth seen once, with 22% in the top ten. The sample comprised PBMCs or a T cell subset sorted from them (not recorded which). These receptors were obtained from a man aged 18 to 30 who had mild COVID-19 (a few samples of this study predate the infection). Cell type and time point are not known. CDR3s include the opening cysteine and the closing phenylalanine or tryptophan. D genes are given only for firm matches. The size of a clone is reported for some rows only, either as once, few or many, or as a class for expanded clones.

V	J	size	D	CDR3	DNA
TRBV11-2	TRBJ1-1	-	-	CASSFLGEGNTEAFF	TGTGCCAGCAGCTTTTTGGGGGAGGGGAACACTGAAGCTTTCTTT
TRBV12-3/TRBV12-4	TRBJ1-1	few	TRBD1	CASSSRDRFFYTEAFF	TGTGCCAGCAGTTCTAGGGACAGGTTCTTTTACACTGAAGCTTTCTTT
TRBV28	TRBJ2-1	-	-	CASRGASYNEQFF	TGTGCCAGCAGAGGGGCCTCCTACAATGAGCAGTTCTTC
TRBV28	TRBJ2-3	-	-	CASSNKDARTDTQYF	TGTGCCAGCAGCAATAAGGACGCCCGCACAGATACGCAGTATTTT
TRBV7-2	TRBJ2-3	-	TRBD2	CASSLYTSGGEGTQYF	TGTGCCAGCAGCTTATACACTAGCGGGGGGGAAGGTACGCAGTATTTT
TRBV12-3/TRBV12-4	TRBJ2-7	-	-	CASSLADRGAEQYF	TGTGCCAGCAGTTTAGCCGACCGGGGTGCTGAGCAGTACTTC
TRBV7-3	TRBJ2-7	-	-	CASSLTGDGEQYF	TGTGCCAGCAGCTTAACCGGGGACGGCGAGCAGTACTTC
TRBV7-3	TRBJ2-1	many	-	CASSLGFEQFF	TGTGCCAGCAGCTTAGGGTTTGAGCAGTTCTTC
TRBV6-5	TRBJ1-1	few	-	CASSYDNKQPNTEAFF	TGTGCCAGCAGTTACGATAATAAACAGCCGAACACTGAAGCTTTCTTT
TRBV24-1	TRBJ2-1	few	-	CATSDFAADEQFF	TGTGCCACCAGTGATTTCGCGGCGGATGAGCAGTTCTTC
TRBV12-3/TRBV12-4	TRBJ1-6	few	-	CASSFAPSSPLHF	TGTGCCAGCAGTTTTGCCCCGTCTTCACCCCTCCACTTT
TRBV27	TRBJ2-3	many	-	CASSLRQITDTQYF	TGTGCCAGCAGTTTGCGTCAGATCACAGATACGCAGTATTTT
TRBV15	TRBJ2-2	few	-	CATSRGGGNTGELFF	TGTGCCACCAGCAGAGGTGGGGGGAACACCGGGGAGCTGTTTTTT
TRBV7-2	TRBJ2-2	few	TRBD2	CASNLASGGTNTGELFF	TGTGCCAGCAATTTGGCTAGCGGGGGGACGAACACCGGGGAGCTGTTTTTT
TRBV20-1	TRBJ1-1	-	-	CSAPIQMVPGNTEAFF	TGCAGTGCGCCCATTCAGATGGTTCCGGGTAACACTGAAGCTTTCTTT
TRBV7-2	TRBJ2-7	-	TRBD2	CASSPQGLAGSSQYF	TGTGCCAGCAGCCCCCAGGGACTAGCGGGGAGTTCGCAGTACTTC
TRBV11-2	TRBJ2-5	-	-	CASSPRGWGAETQYF	TGTGCCAGCAGCCCACGGGGATGGGGCGCAGAGACCCAGTACTTC
TRBV28	TRBJ2-5	-	-	CASSLKLRGETQYF	TGTGCCAGCAGTTTAAAACTCAGGGGAGAGACCCAGTACTTC
TRBV6-2/TRBV6-3	TRBJ2-3	-	TRBD1	CASSHTDRDLTDTQYF	TGTGCCAGCAGTCACACCGACAGGGATCTCACAGATACGCAGTATTTT
TRBV6-2/TRBV6-3	TRBJ2-2	-	-	CASSYSGAHRGMRTGELFF	TGTGCCAGCAGTTACTCCGGGGCTCATCGGGGCATGAGGACCGGGGAGCTGTTTTTT
TRBV10-1	TRBJ2-7	few	-	CASSESNNGEQYF	TGCGCCAGCAGTGAGTCTAATAACGGGGAGCAGTACTTC
TRBV2	TRBJ2-5	few	-	CASNPVGGVETQYF	TGTGCCAGCAACCCGGTCGGCGGGGTAGAGACCCAGTACTTC
TRBV4-3	TRBJ1-1	-	-	CASSQDWGRNTEAFF	TGCGCCAGCAGCCAAGATTGGGGGCGAAACACTGAAGCTTTCTTT
TRBV18	TRBJ1-2	-	-	CASSPHLDGYTF	TGTGCCAGCTCACCACACTTGGACGGCTACACCTTC
TRBV6-1	TRBJ1-6	few	-	CASSATGVADSPLHF	TGTGCCAGCAGCGCGACCGGGGTTGCCGATTCACCCCTCCACTTT
TRBV4-2	TRBJ2-5	few	-	CASSQVSVLETQYF	TGTGCCAGCAGCCAAGTTTCGGTTTTGGAGACCCAGTACTTC
TRBV28	TRBJ1-1	-	TRBD1	CASKQGAHTEAFF	TGTGCCAGCAAACAGGGGGCGCACACTGAAGCTTTCTTT
TRBV29-1	TRBJ1-2	-	-	CSVEGQKYGYTF	TGCAGCGTTGAAGGGCAGAAATATGGCTACACCTTC
TRBV12-3/TRBV12-4	TRBJ2-7	-	-	CASSPATRYEQYF	TGTGCCAGCTCGCCCGCGACTCGGTACGAGCAGTACTTC
TRBV11-2	TRBJ2-3	-	-	CASGLRRGGSDTQYF	TGTGCCAGCGGTCTTAGGCGTGGGGGCTCAGATACGCAGTATTTT
TRBV9	TRBJ1-1	few	-	CASSARLNTEAFF	TGTGCCAGCAGCGCACGTTTGAACACTGAAGCTTTCTTT
TRBV29-1	TRBJ2-1	few	-	CSGGTVSYNEQFF	TGCAGCGGCGGGACAGTCTCCTACAATGAGCAGTTCTTC
TRBV18	TRBJ1-1	-	-	CASSPPVGELNTEAFF	TGTGCCAGCTCACCACCCGTAGGGGAGTTGAACACTGAAGCTTTCTTT
TRBV5-6	TRBJ2-1	-	-	CASSPEEQGRDEQFF	TGTGCCAGCAGCCCAGAGGAACAGGGTAGGGATGAGCAGTTCTTC
TRBV20-1	TRBJ1-1	few	-	CSALYGGGTEAFF	TGCAGTGCCCTTTATGGGGGTGGCACTGAAGCTTTCTTT
TRBV7-2	TRBJ2-2	few	TRBD2	CASSGRLAGADGGELFF	TGTGCCAGCAGCGGAAGACTAGCGGGGGCCGACGGCGGGGAGCTGTTTTTT
TRBV20-1	TRBJ2-2	few	-	CSAQRLSTSRGAVF	TGCAGTGCTCAGAGACTCTCTACGTCCCGGGGAGCTGTTTTT
TRBV5-1	TRBJ2-2	-	TRBD1	CASSRDRVSTGELFF	TGCGCCAGCAGTCGGGACAGGGTGTCCACCGGGGAGCTGTTTTTT
TRBV7-8	TRBJ2-1	-	-	CAVTPLGNEQFF	TGTGCCGTTACTCCCCTAGGCAATGAGCAGTTCTTC